The source of this T cell receptor beta chain is a study of immune cell composition in non-small cell lung cancer. Study details: Tumours were mainly lung adenocarcinoma or squamous cell carcinoma.

Clones were sequenced by immunoSEQ multiplex PCR, and TCRdb holds only the in-frame ones, with some missing. Among 6,000 to 8,500 clones, roughly two thirds were seen once, and the ten largest hold roughly a tenth. Germline assignment: CDR1 GTSNPN and CDR2 SVGIG (reference sequence). Unmatched junction bases numbered 5, after V lost 1 base and J lost 0 bases. The CDR3 totals 15 residues. Comments on this clone: Antigen: not known.

Overall study findings and caveats: Overall clonality, unlike maximal tumour-associated clone frequency, did not predict TIL reactivity. Clones >0.5% enriched in tumour were rarer in adenocarcinoma (around 35%) than squamous (approximately 75%).

The normal lung sample lay at least 3 cm, and maximally far, from the tumour. The genes are TRBV30 and TRBJ1-1; 7 bases agree with TRBD1. Sample: non-adjacent lung tissue. This clonotype was obtained from a human donor with non-small cell lung cancer. The CDR3 nucleotides read TGTGCCTGGAGTGGACGGACAGGTTTGAACACTGAAGCTTTCTTT. Encoded protein: CAWSGRTGLNTEAFF.